This T cell receptor (beta chain) was documented in a study of blood T cell repertoires in COVID-19 (dated by TCRdb to the early 2020s). Broadly, across the study: Samples covering the acute and convalescent phases of COVID-19 were provided by collaborators in the United States, Italy and Spain. Nearly every sample came with metadata listing a de-identified subject ID, COVID-19 status, age in years and sex. Subjects who had been exposed to COVID-19, were actively infected with it, or had recovered from it provided the deeply sampled blood TCRbeta repertoires that made up the dataset. Samples were obtained from the ongoing ImmuneRACE study (first 160 participants) and from 1,200 or so subjects provided by 6 global collaborators. The prospective study material was composed of cDNA or gDNA derived from T cells, B-cell-depleted T cells, or PBMCs. Where available, HLA class I and class II types were taken from metadata supplied by the sample provider and were not determined by assay-based typing. The repertoires were released in a freely available public database intended as a resource for research on the immune response to SARS-CoV-2.

About this clone itself: The antigen it recognizes is unknown. Base qualities are missing; no much larger clone stands one base away.

The immunoSEQ Assay, a bias-controlled multiplex PCR, was used to amplify TCRbeta CDR3 regions from genomic DNA. On the authors' methods: The number of nucleated cells in each sample was estimated by amplification of reference gene primers within the assay. To quantify the absolute abundance of each unique TCRbeta CDR3 rearrangement, sequence reads were collapsed and filtered. For each sample, productive Simpson clonality was calculated by taking the square root of Simpson's diversity index across productive rearrangements. This immuneACCESS table, as held by TCRdb, lists in-frame sequences with V and J called but not all clones. Of the missing ones, under half trace to an unresolved V gene in checked studies; the others have no known cause. V and J calls plus clone size are reproduced from that table; the DNA served to infer D and trimming. The sample table holds roughly 40,000 clones, of which about 85% were seen once. 31% of the sample is in the top ten clones.

Overall results and qualifications from the work: The quantity of clinical and demographic metadata differed by source and by participant and was supplied without curation.

The collaborating institutions used their own protocols to collect whole blood in K2EDTA tubes. For TCRbeta analysis, collaborator samples were shipped as frozen whole blood, as isolated PBMCs, or as DNA extracted from either sample type. The specimen was peripheral blood. This receptor was obtained from a woman older than 75 with acute or convalescent COVID-19.

The DNA sequence is as follows: TGTGCCAGCACTTCCAACGGGATCACAGATACGCAGTATTTT. It encodes CASTSNGITDTQYF. The chain was built from TRBV11-1 and TRBJ2-3; TRBD2 is a weak D gene call, 5 bases matching. The CDR3 runs 14 amino acids, cysteine and phenylalanine included. Only the CDR3 DNA is retained, 42 bases long and in frame from the first base. V and J are truncated by 7 bases and 2 bases respectively, leaving an intervening sequence of 13 bases. According to the germline V gene (reference sequence), CDR1 reads SGHAT and CDR2 reads FQDESV.